This entry is about one T cell receptor beta chain. What it binds is unknown. One end of the junction fails to match germline, which may point to a read error. TCRdb keeps only in-frame clones here, not all; method: immunoSEQ multiplex PCR. The sample carries about 33,000 clones, around 90% recorded once. These data belong to a study of lymphopenia after photon versus proton radiotherapy. Study outcomes and limitations: Photon-treated patients lost naive T cells and TCR diversity; proton-treated stayed stable.

In germline, CDR1 is MDHEN, CDR2 SYDVKM. The CDR3 length is 15 residues. The chain joins TRBV28 to TRBJ2-7, with D possibly being TRBD1 or TRBD2 (5 bases each). The receptor was derived from a woman aged 50 to 65 with pancreatic cancer. The sample consisted of peripheral blood, taken from a patient treated with photon-based radiotherapy. Here the CDR3 DNA reads TGTGCCAACAGTTTACCGGGACCAGCCTCCTACGAGCAGTACTTC. Translation: CANSLPGPASYEQYF. Complete variable domain (other parts from reference TRBV28 and TRBJ2-7): DVKVTQSSRYLVKRTGEKVFLECVQDMDHENMFWYRQDPGLGLRLIYFSYDVKMKEKGDIPEGYSVSREKKERFSLILESASTNQTSMYLCANSLPGPASYEQYFGPGTRLTVT.